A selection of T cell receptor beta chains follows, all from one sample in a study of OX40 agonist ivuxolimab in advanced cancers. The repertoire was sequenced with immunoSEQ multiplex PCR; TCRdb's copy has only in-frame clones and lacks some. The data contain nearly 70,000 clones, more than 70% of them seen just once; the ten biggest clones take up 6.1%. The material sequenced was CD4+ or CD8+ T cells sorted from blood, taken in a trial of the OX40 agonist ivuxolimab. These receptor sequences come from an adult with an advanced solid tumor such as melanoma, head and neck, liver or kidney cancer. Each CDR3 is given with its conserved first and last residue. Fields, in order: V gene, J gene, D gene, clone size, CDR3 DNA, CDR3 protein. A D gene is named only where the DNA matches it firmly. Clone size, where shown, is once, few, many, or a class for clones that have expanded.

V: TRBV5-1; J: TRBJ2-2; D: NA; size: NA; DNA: TGCGCCAGCAGTCGGACCGAGAAAAACACCGGGGAGCTGTTTTTT; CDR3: CASSRTEKNTGELFF
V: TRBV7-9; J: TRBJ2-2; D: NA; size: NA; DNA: TGTGCCAGCAGCCCTAGGGGGGACGGGGAGCTGTTTTTT; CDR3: CASSPRGDGELFF
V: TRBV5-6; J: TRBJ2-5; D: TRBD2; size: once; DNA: TGTGCCAGCAGCTTGGGGCTAGCGGGGGGGCAGTCCCAGTACTTC; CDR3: CASSLGLAGGQSQYF
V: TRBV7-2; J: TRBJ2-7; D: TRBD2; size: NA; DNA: TGTGCCAGCAGCAGGACTAGCGGGGGCTCCTACGAGCAGTACTTC; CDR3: CASSRTSGGSYEQYF
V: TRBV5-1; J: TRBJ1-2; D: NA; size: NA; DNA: TGCGCCAGCAGCTTGGTGCAGGCCAACTATGGCTACACCTTC; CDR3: CASSLVQANYGYTF
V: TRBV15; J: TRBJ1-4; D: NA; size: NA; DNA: TGTGCCACCAGCAGAGATTTAAGGGAAAAACTGTTTTTT; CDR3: CATSRDLREKLFF
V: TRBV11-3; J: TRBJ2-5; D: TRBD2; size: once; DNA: TGTGCCAGCAGCTCCTTAGATAGGACTAGCGCACAAGAGACCCAGTACTTC; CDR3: CASSSLDRTSAQETQYF
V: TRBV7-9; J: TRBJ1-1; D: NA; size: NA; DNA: TGTGCCAGCAGCGCGAGAGGGGGGATAATGGCTGAAGCTTTCTTT; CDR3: CASSARGGIMAEAFF
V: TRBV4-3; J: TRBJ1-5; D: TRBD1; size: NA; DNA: TGCGCCAGCAGCCAAGATAGGACAGGGGCGAGCAATCAGCCCCAGCATTTT; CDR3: CASSQDRTGASNQPQHF
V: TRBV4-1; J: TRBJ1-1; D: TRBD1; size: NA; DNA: TGCGCCAGCAGCCAAGATGACAGGGGGAACACTGAAGCTTTCTTT; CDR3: CASSQDDRGNTEAFF
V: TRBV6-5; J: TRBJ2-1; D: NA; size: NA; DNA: TGTGCCAGCACCACTGCACTGCGCTCCTACAATGAGCAGTTCTTC; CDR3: CASTTALRSYNEQFF
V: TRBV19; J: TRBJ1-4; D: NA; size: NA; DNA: TGTGCCAGTAGGGAAACTCCGTTGAAGGCAACTAATGAAAAACTGTTTTTT; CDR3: CASRETPLKATNEKLFF
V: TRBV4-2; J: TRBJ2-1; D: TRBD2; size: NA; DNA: TGTGCCAGCAGCCAAGTAGCGGGAAACTACAATGAGCAGTTCTTC; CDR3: CASSQVAGNYNEQFF
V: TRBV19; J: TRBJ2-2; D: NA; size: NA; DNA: TGTGCCAGTAGTATACAGGGGCTCGGGGAGCTGTTTTTT; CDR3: CASSIQGLGELFF
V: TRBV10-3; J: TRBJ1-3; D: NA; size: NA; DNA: TGTGCCATCAGTCCCCAGGAGGGAAACACCATATATTTT; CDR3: CAISPQEGNTIYF
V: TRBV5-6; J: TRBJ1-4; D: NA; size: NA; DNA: TGTGCCAGCAGCTTGAGTCAGATCACTCTCCCCCCATTTTTT; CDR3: CASSLSQITLPPFF
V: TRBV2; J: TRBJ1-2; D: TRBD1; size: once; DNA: TGTGCCAGCAGTAGTCGGGACAGGGGCTACTATGGCTACACCTTC; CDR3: CASSSRDRGYYGYTF
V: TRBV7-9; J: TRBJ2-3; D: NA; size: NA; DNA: TGTGCCAGCAGCTTCCGGGACCGTAGCACAGATACGCAGTATTTT; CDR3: CASSFRDRSTDTQYF
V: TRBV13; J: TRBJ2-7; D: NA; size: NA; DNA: TGTGCCAGCAGCTCGAGGGGGGAAGTCTGGGACGAGCAGTACTTC; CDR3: CASSSRGEVWDEQYF
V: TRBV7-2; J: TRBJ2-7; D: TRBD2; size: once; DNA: TGTGCCAGCAGCTTTCCAGGGACTAGCGCGCACTTC; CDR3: CASSFPGTSAHF
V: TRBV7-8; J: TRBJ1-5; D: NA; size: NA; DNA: TGTGCCAGCAGCTTGAAAGCCAGTCTTTCGCCCCAGCATTTT; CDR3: CASSLKASLSPQHF
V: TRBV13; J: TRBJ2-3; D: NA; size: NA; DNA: TGTGCCAGCAGCCCTACCAGTAGCACAGATACGCAGTATTTT; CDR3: CASSPTSSTDTQYF
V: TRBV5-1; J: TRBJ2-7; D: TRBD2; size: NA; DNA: TGCGCCAGCAGCTTGGGTAGCGGGGGGCTCCCCCGACGGGAGCAGTACTTC; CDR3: CASSLGSGGLPRREQYF
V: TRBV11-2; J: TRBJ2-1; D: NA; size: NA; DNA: TGTGCCAGCAGCTTAGTGTCAGGGGTCCGTCCCAATGAGCAGTTCTTC; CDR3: CASSLVSGVRPNEQFF
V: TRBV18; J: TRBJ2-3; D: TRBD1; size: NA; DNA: TGTGCCAGCTCCCCAGGGACAGGGATGTTCCCAGATACGCAGTATTTT; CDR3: CASSPGTGMFPDTQYF
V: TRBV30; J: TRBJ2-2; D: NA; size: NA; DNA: TGTGCCTGGAGTGTACGGAGGGCCGGGGAGCTGTTTTTT; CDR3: CAWSVRRAGELFF
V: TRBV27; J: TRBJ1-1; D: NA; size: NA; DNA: TGTGCCAGCAGTTCTTGGTTGGGTCGGGGCTTACGGACTGAAGCTTTCTTT; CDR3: CASSSWLGRGLRTEAFF
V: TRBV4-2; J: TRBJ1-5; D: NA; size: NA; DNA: TGTGCCAGCAGCCAAGATGCAGGGTATGGAAACAGCAATCAGCCCCAGCATTTT; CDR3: CASSQDAGYGNSNQPQHF
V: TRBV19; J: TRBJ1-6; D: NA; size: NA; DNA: TGTGCCAGTAGTTTCGCGGGGCTCGGTTCACCCCTCCACTTT; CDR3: CASSFAGLGSPLHF
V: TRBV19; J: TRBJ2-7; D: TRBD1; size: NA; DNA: TGTGCCAGTAGTCGCCGGACAGGGGGTTCCTACGAGCAGTACTTC; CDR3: CASSRRTGGSYEQYF
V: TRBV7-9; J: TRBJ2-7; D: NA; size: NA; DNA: TGTGCCAGCAGCTTAGCAGCGGCAGCCTACGAGCAGTACTTC; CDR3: CASSLAAAAYEQYF
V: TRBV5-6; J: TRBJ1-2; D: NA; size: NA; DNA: TGTGCCAGCAGTCAATGGCGAGGGGGCTATGGCTACACCTTC; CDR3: CASSQWRGGYGYTF
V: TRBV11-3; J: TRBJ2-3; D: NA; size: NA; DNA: TGTGCCAGCAGCTTATTGGCGCGGGAAGACACAGATACGCAGTATTTT; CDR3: CASSLLAREDTDTQYF
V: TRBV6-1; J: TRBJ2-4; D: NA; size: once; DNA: TGTGCCAGCAGTGAAGCAGGAAGAGACATTCAGTACTTC; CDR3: CASSEAGRDIQYF
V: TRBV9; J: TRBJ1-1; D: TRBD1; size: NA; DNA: TGTGCCAGCAGCGCAGTGGACAGGAGCACTGAAGCTTTCTTT; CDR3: CASSAVDRSTEAFF
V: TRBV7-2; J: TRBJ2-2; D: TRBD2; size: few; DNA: TGTGCCTCTAACCTGGGGGGGACGAACACCGGGGAGCTGTTTTTT; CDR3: CASNLGGTNTGELFF
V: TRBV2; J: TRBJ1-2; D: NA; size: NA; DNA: TGTGCCAGCAGTGAAGACCGGACGGTAGTCTATGGCTACACCTTC; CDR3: CASSEDRTVVYGYTF
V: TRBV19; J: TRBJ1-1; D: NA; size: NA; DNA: TGTGCCAGCAAACCGGGACCTTTGGGTGGGGAGAACGCTGAAGCTTTCTTT; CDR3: CASKPGPLGGENAEAFF
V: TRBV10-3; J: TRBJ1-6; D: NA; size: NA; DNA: TGTGCCATCAGTGAGTCACCGTTTAGCTCCTATAATTCACCCCTCCACTTT; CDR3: CAISESPFSSYNSPLHF
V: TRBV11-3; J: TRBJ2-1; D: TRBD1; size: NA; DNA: TGTGCCAGCAGCTTGGTGCAGGGGGCGCGCAATGAGCAGTTCTTC; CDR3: CASSLVQGARNEQFF
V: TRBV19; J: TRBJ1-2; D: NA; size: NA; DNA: TGTGCCAGTAGTCCCCTAACAGTAGAGGCTTGGGGCTACACCTTC; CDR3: CASSPLTVEAWGYTF
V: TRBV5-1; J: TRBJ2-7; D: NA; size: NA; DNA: TGCGCCAGCAGCTTGGGGGACTACGAGCAGTACTTC; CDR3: CASSLGDYEQYF
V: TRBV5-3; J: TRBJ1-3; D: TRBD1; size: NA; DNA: TGTGCCAGAAGCCCGACAGGGATGGGAAACACCATATATTTT; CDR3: CARSPTGMGNTIYF
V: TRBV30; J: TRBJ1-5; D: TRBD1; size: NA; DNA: TGTGCCTGGAGTGATCACAGGGGCTACAATCAGCCCCAGCATTTT; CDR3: CAWSDHRGYNQPQHF
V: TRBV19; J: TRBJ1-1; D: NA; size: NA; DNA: TGTGCCAGTAGTAGGCAGGGCGGCACTGAAGCTTTCTTT; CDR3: CASSRQGGTEAFF
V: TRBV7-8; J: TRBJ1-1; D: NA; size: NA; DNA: TGTGCCAGCAGCCCCCAGTTAAGGGGGAACACTGAAGCTTTCTTT; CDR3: CASSPQLRGNTEAFF
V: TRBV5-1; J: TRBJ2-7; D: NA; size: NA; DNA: TGCGCCAGCAGCCCACAGACAAGTACCTACGAGCAGTACTTC; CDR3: CASSPQTSTYEQYF
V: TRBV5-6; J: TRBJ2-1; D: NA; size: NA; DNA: TGTGCCAGCAGCCAGACCGGGACCGTCCTTCATGAGCAGTTCTTC; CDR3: CASSQTGTVLHEQFF
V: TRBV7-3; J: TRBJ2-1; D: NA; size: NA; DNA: TGTGCCAGCAGCTTCCAGGGCGGTGAGCAGTTCTTC; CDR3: CASSFQGGEQFF
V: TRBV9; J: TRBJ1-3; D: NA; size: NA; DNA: TGTGCCAGCAGCGTAGGGACATCCTCTGGAAACACCATATATTTT; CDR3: CASSVGTSSGNTIYF
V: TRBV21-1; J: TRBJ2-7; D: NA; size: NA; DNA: TGTGCCAGCAGCAAAGCGCTGAGGCCAGGCCCCTACGAGCAGTACTTC; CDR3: CASSKALRPGPYEQYF
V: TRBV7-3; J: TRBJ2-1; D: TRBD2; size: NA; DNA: TGTGCCAGCAGCGCCTTAGCGGGGGTCAGCAATGAGCAGTTCTTC; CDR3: CASSALAGVSNEQFF
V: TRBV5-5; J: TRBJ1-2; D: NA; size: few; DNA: TGTGCCAGCAGCTTGGCCCCGACAAATAACTATGGCTACACCTTC; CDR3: CASSLAPTNNYGYTF
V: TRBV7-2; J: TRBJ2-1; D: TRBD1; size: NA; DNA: TGTGCCAGCAGCTTAACAGGGGGCATTGGTGAGCAGTTCTTC; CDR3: CASSLTGGIGEQFF
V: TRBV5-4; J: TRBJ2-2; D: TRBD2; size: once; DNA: TGTGCCAGCAGCTCCGGGAGGGCCAACACCGGGGAGCTGTTTTTT; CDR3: CASSSGRANTGELFF
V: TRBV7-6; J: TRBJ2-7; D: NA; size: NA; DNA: TGTGCCAGCAGCCCCGGACCCCGCTACGAGCAGTACTTC; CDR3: CASSPGPRYEQYF
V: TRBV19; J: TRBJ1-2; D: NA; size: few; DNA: TGTGCCAGTAGTATAGGGAGAACAGGGAAAGTTGGCTACACCTTC; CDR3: CASSIGRTGKVGYTF
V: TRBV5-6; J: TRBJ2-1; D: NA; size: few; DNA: TGTGCCAGCAGCTATGCTCCCTCGCGGGGGCTAGGCTACAATGAGCAGTTCTTC; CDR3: CASSYAPSRGLGYNEQFF
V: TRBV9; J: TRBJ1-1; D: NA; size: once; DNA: TGTGCCAGCAGCGTGATTGTGAACACTGAAGCTTTCTTT; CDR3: CASSVIVNTEAFF
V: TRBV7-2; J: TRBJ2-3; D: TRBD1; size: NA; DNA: TGTGCCAGCCAGCCGGGACAGCGCACAGATACGCAGTATTTT; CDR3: CASQPGQRTDTQYF